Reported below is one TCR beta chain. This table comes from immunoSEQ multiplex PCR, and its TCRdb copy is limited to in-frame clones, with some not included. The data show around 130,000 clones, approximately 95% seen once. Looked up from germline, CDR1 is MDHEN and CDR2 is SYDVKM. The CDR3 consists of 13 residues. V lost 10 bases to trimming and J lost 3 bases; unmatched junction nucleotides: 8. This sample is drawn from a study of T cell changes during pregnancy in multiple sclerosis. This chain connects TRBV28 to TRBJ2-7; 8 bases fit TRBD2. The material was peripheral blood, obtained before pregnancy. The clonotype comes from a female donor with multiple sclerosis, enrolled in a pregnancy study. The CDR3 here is CAIGRGGNYEQYF. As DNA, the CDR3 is TGTGCCATCGGCCGGGGGGGCAACTACGAGCAGTACTTC.